This passage covers 24 T cell receptor beta chains from one sample sequenced in a study of CD8 T cells in Susac syndrome. RNA in amounts of about 0.45 to 1 ug was reverse transcribed with random hexamers. TCRdb processed the immunoSEQ multiplex PCR reads anew with MiXCR; each CDR3 protein has one entry. The sample holds approximately 87,000 distinct CDR3 sequences, about 95% seen once. The specimen was CD8+ T cells from PBMCs. Receptors were obtained from a human donor with Susac syndrome.

The chain recombines TRBV27 with TRBJ1-2, with D hard to call. V was cut by 5 bases and J by 6 bases, with 13 bases left in between. Per the germline V gene, CDR1 is MNHEY and CDR2 is SMNVEV (reference sequence). The CDR3 runs to 13 residues. In nucleotides, the CDR3 is TGTGCCAGCAGTCGCCAGGACGGCGATGGCTACACCTTC. Amino acids: CASSRQDGDGYTF.

The gene calls are TRBV9 and TRBJ2-2; D unresolved. The CDR3 is 11 amino acids. Between the trimmed V and J ends, which lost 0 bases and 9 bases, there was a span of 3 bases. Germline V gene data show CDR1 as SGDLS and CDR2 as YYNGEE. The DNA for the CDR3 is TGTGCCAGCAGCGTAGGCCGGGAGCTGTTTTTT. The encoded protein is CASSVGRELFF.

The chain recombines TRBV28 with TRBJ1-2, with a tentative D call TRBD1 (6 bases). Trimming took 2 bases from V and 6 from J, leaving 22 bases between them. The CDR3 has 17 residues. From germline, CDR1 is MDHEN and CDR2 SYDVKM. The CDR3: CASSLRRVVRGANGYTF. The CDR3 DNA follows: TGTGCCAGCAGTTTAAGGCGGGTTGTCAGGGGCGCGAATGGCTACACCTTC.

The chain recombines TRBV13 with TRBJ2-7; 15 nucleotides match TRBD2. CDR3 length equals 17 residues. After removal of 5 bases from V and 3 bases from J, the junction contained 8 bases not matched to a gene. CDR1 PRHDT and CDR2 FYEKMQ come from the germline V gene (reference sequence). CDR3 protein: CASSLRTSGRDHYEQYF. The CDR3 bases are TGTGCCAGCAGCCTCAGGACTAGCGGGAGGGATCACTACGAGCAGTACTTC.

The rearrangement uses TRBV29-1 and TRBJ2-1, with no clear D. Germline CDR1 reads SQVTM; CDR2 reads ANQGSEA. Trimming cost V 7 bases and J 6 bases, with 25 bases left between them. The CDR3 has 16 residues. CDR3 DNA: TGCAGCGGGTCCCAGGCCGACACCTCCGCCACCAATGAGCAGTTCTTC. Encoded protein: CSGSQADTSATNEQFF.

The chain has TRBV7-8 and TRBJ1-5, with TRBD1 matching over 10 bases. Per germline, CDR1 SGHVS and CDR2 FQNEAQ. The CDR3 runs 14 residues. The J segment lost 5 bases and the V segment lost 4 bases, leaving 2 bases of the junction unmatched. The CDR3 protein is CASSYGTGDQPQHF. The CDR3 DNA sequence: TGTGCCAGCAGCTATGGGACAGGGGATCAGCCCCAGCATTTT.

This chain joins TRBV20-1 and TRBJ2-5, with TRBD2 identical over 15 bases. V lost 4 bases, J lost 5 bases, and 11 bases stayed unmatched. CDR3 size: 17 residues. Germline CDR1 is DFQATT and CDR2 is SNEGSKA (reference sequence). The CDR3 loop reads CSANGLAGGQGWETQYF. DNA of the CDR3: TGCAGTGCTAATGGACTAGCGGGGGGGCAAGGTTGGGAGACCCAGTACTTC.

V and J are TRBV20-1 and TRBJ2-2, with D maybe TRBD1 (5 bases). The ends were cut back, 0 bases at V and 4 bases at J, with 9 bases in the middle. CDR1 DFQATT and CDR2 SNEGSKA come from the germline V gene (reference sequence). This CDR3 is 14 amino acids long. Written as DNA, the CDR3 is TGCAGTGCTAGAGACAGGGCAGGCACCGGGGAGCTGTTTTTT. Its translation: CSARDRAGTGELFF.

This clonotype was recorded only once. The chain recombines TRBV30 with TRBJ2-7; perhaps TRBD2 as D (6 bases). V was pared by 5 bases and J by 3 bases, with 11 bases between. CDR1 GTSNPN and CDR2 SVGIG come from the germline V gene (reference sequence). The CDR3 is 12 residues long. The chain's CDR3 is CAWAEGHYEQYF. For the CDR3, the DNA is TGTGCCTGGGCGGAGGGGCACTACGAGCAGTACTTC.

The chain uses TRBV4-1 and TRBJ2-5; 11 bases match TRBD1. CDR3 length: 16 amino acids. V dropped 3 bases and J dropped 5; count of bases not matched to a gene: 8. CDR1 and CDR2 from the germline V gene are MGHRA and YSYEKL. The CDR3 here is CASSQGTGGFLETQYF. DNA of the CDR3: TGCGCCAGCAGCCAGGGGACAGGGGGATTCCTCGAGACCCAGTACTTC.

This chain links TRBV27 with TRBJ2-7; the match to TRBD1 covers 11 bases. Germline V gene sequence: CDR1 MNHEY, CDR2 SMNVEV (reference sequence). V shed 3 bases, J shed 2 bases, and the junction held 12 bases outside the gene matches. The CDR3 has 18 amino acids. CDR3 amino acids: CASSFQGTGGNLPYEQYF. Written as DNA, the CDR3 is TGTGCCAGCAGTTTCCAAGGGACAGGGGGTAACCTACCCTACGAGCAGTACTTC.

The chain carries TRBV15 and TRBJ1-5; D ambiguous. V lost 0 bases to trimming and J lost 8 bases, with 8 bases between them. Germline lookup yields CDR1 LNHNV and CDR2 YYDKDF (reference sequence). The length of the CDR3 is 13 residues. The CDR3 region has the DNA TGTGCCACCAGCAGAGATAGGTCGGAGCCCCAGCATTTT. It translates to CATSRDRSEPQHF.

This chain connects TRBV7-2 to TRBJ2-6; the D gene is possibly TRBD1 (6 bases). Trimming took off 7 bases at V and 1 base at J, with 20 bases between the two ends. Germline CDR1 is SGHTA and CDR2 is FQGNSA. The CDR3 has 18 residues. CDR3 residues: CASILTPRDTSGANVLTF. In nucleotides, the CDR3 is TGTGCCAGCATCCTTACTCCGAGGGACACTTCTGGGGCCAACGTCCTGACTTTC. Filled out from reference TRBV7-2 and TRBJ2-6, the complete variable domain reads GAGVSQSPSNKVTEKGKDVELRCDPISGHTALYWYRQSLGQGLEFLIYFQGNSAPDKSGLPSDRFSAERTGGSVSTLTIQRTQQEDSAVYLCASILTPRDTSGANVLTFGAGSRLTVL.

V is TRBV15 and J is TRBJ2-5; 7 nucleotides agree with TRBD2. J was trimmed by 2 bases and V by 6 bases; bases with no gene match: 9. The CDR3 totals 15 residues. CDR1 and CDR2 from the germline V gene are LNHNV and YYDKDF (reference sequence). The CDR3 spells CATSTSFGGQETQYF. DNA for the CDR3: TGTGCCACCAGTACTTCCTTCGGGGGGCAAGAGACCCAGTACTTC.

The chain is built from TRBV15 and TRBJ2-5; possible D gene TRBD2, 5 bases. Germline CDR1 LNHNV, CDR2 YYDKDF (reference sequence). This CDR3 is 15 amino acids long. V gave up 0 bases and J gave up 0 bases, with 8 bases separating them. The CDR3 DNA sequence: TGTGCCACCAGCAGAGATCGGCGGGACCAAGAGACCCAGTACTTC. It encodes CATSRDRRDQETQYF.

The chain links TRBV9 to TRBJ2-5, with TRBD2 matching 9 bases. Germline CDR1 reads SGDLS; CDR2 reads YYNGEE. This CDR3 contains 19 residues. V shed 4 bases, J shed 2 bases, and the junction held 18 bases outside the gene matches. This chain's CDR3 is CASSPWAGGHVGGQETQYF. The CDR3 bases are TGTGCCAGCAGCCCATGGGCGGGAGGGCATGTTGGGGGACAAGAGACCCAGTACTTC.

V gene TRBV27 combines with J gene TRBJ2-5; 10 positions match TRBD1. Germline values: CDR1 MNHEY, CDR2 SMNVEV (reference sequence). This CDR3 has 12 amino acids. The V segment lost 8 bases and the J segment 5 bases; nucleotides outside the gene matches: 2. CDR3 bases: TGTGCCAGCCGGGACAGGGGTGAGACCCAGTACTTC. It specifies CASRDRGETQYF.

This clonotype was seen only once. V and J are TRBV29-1 and TRBJ2-5; no definite D call. CDR3 length: 12 amino acids. The V end was cut by 3 bases, the J end by 7 bases, with 12 bases between. In germline, CDR1 is SQVTM, CDR2 ANQGSEA. DNA of the CDR3: TGCAGCGTTGACAGGCCGATAGGGACCCAGTACTTC. Translated: CSVDRPIGTQYF.

J is TRBJ1-2 and V is TRBV14, with TRBD1 matching over 10 bases. The CDR3 runs 15 residues. Germline V lookup: CDR1 SGHDN, CDR2 FVKESK. With 0 bases clipped from V and 6 bases from J, the junction kept 4 bases outside the gene matches. CDR3 loop: CASSQDRQGANGYTF. The CDR3 nucleotides are TGTGCCAGCAGCCAAGACAGACAGGGGGCCAATGGCTACACCTTC.

The CDR3: CASSLVGTSELETQYF. CDR3 nucleotide sequence: TGTGCCAGCAGCTTGGTCGGGACTAGCGAGTTAGAGACCCAGTACTTC. J is TRBJ2-5 and V is TRBV5-4; 10 bases map to TRBD2. The CDR3 covers 16 residues. V dropped 0 bases and J dropped 4; count of bases not matched to a gene: 6. Germline lookup yields CDR1 SGHNT and CDR2 YYREEE (reference sequence).

CDR3: CASSDPRPIGSPLHF. The CDR3 coding sequence is TGTGCCAGCAGTGACCCGCGGCCTATCGGTTCACCCCTCCACTTT. The chain combines TRBV2 with TRBJ1-6; no reliable D call. The V and J ends lost 3 bases and 9 bases respectively, with 15 bases between them. CDR1 SNHLY and CDR2 FYNNEI come from the germline V gene. This CDR3 contains 15 residues.

The chain carries TRBV24-1 and TRBJ2-1; D is unresolved. The germline V gene encodes CDR1 KGHDR and CDR2 SFDVKD. V shed 5 bases and J shed 5 bases, with 15 bases lying between them. The CDR3 is made up of 15 amino acids. CDR3 DNA sequence: TGTGCCACCAGTGCCTACAGCGTGTCCAACAATGAGCAGTTCTTC. This sequence encodes CATSAYSVSNNEQFF.

J is TRBJ1-2 and V is TRBV4-1; weak D call: TRBD1 (5 bases). The CDR3 consists of 15 residues. V lost 2 bases to trimming and J lost 4 bases, with 14 bases between them. The germline CDR1 and CDR2 sequences are MGHRA and YSYEKL. The CDR3 loop reads CASSQLGRRSYGYTF. CDR3 sequence (DNA): TGCGCCAGCAGCCAATTGGGGCGTAGGAGCTATGGCTACACCTTC.

The chain has TRBV2 and TRBJ2-3; the D gene is possibly TRBD2 (6 bases). CDR1 SNHLY and CDR2 FYNNEI come from the germline V gene. The length of the CDR3 is 14 residues. V lost 0 bases and J 6 bases, leaving 10 bases between the germline ends. Written as DNA, the CDR3 is TGTGCCAGCAGTGAAGCGCTTCGGGGGGATACGCAGTATTTT. Translation: CASSEALRGDTQYF.